A selection of T cell receptor beta chains follows, all from one sample in a study of blood T cell repertoires in COVID-19. Produced via immunoSEQ multiplex PCR; TCRdb's table is partial and in-frame only. In the table there are 300,000 to 450,000 clones, around 84% of which are singletons. Input material: peripheral blood. All receptors derive from a woman aged 18-35 years with acute or convalescent COVID-19. Each CDR3 is given with its conserved first and last residue. The D gene is left open where the match is weak. The size of a clone is reported for some rows only, either as once, few or many, or as a class for expanded clones.

V	length	D	size	J	CDR3	DNA
TRBV6-5	15	-	-	TRBJ2-2	CASSYGGQNTGELFF	TGTGCCAGCAGTTACGGCGGACAGAACACCGGGGAGCTGTTTTTT
TRBV2	15	-	-	TRBJ2-3	CASSEGLLYTDTQYF	TGTGCCAGCAGTGAGGGACTTCTTTACACAGATACGCAGTATTTT
TRBV18	14	-	-	TRBJ2-3	CASSPGVSTDTQYF	TGTGCCAGCTCACCAGGAGTGAGCACAGATACGCAGTATTTT
TRBV9	16	TRBD1	-	TRBJ1-2	CASSVDQGGYLSGYTF	TGTGCCAGCAGCGTAGATCAGGGGGGCTACCTTAGTGGCTACACCTTC
TRBV4-1	19	-	-	TRBJ2-7	CASSQDDGRGLAVPYEQYF	TGCGCCAGCAGCCAAGATGACGGCCGCGGGTTAGCTGTCCCCTACGAGCAGTACTTC
TRBV15	16	TRBD1	-	TRBJ2-1	CATSRDGQGNYNEQFF	TGTGCCACCAGCAGGGACGGACAGGGAAACTACAATGAGCAGTTCTTC
TRBV5-6	14	TRBD2	-	TRBJ2-1	CASSFPSGANEQFF	TGTGCCAGCAGCTTTCCCAGCGGGGCTAATGAGCAGTTCTTC
TRBV25-1	16	TRBD2	-	TRBJ2-5	CASSEFSDGGGETQYF	TGTGCCAGCAGTGAATTCAGTGATGGCGGGGGAGAGACCCAGTACTTC
TRBV5-4	15	TRBD1	-	TRBJ1-2	CASSSGTGDNYGYTF	TGTGCCAGCAGCTCCGGGACAGGGGATAACTATGGCTACACCTTC
TRBV4-2	18	TRBD2	once	TRBJ2-1	CASSQGLAGGVGYNEQFF	TGTGCCAGCAGCCAAGGACTAGCGGGGGGTGTGGGGTACAATGAGCAGTTCTTC
TRBV5-1	19	TRBD2	-	TRBJ2-7	CASSGGLAGGALETSEQYF	TGCGCCAGCAGCGGGGGACTAGCGGGGGGCGCCCTGGAGACTTCCGAGCAGTACTTC
TRBV13	13	-	once	TRBJ1-2	CASSLNRDYGYTF	TGTGCCAGCAGCTTAAACAGGGACTATGGCTACACCTTC
TRBV9	18	TRBD2	-	TRBJ2-3	CASSPRSGGAVNTDTQYF	TGTGCCAGCAGCCCAAGAAGCGGGGGGGCGGTGAATACAGATACGCAGTATTTT
TRBV9	14	-	-	TRBJ2-3	CASSVVGELSTQYF	TGTGCCAGCAGCGTAGTAGGGGAACTTTCTACGCAGTATTTT
TRBV7-7	15	TRBD2	-	TRBJ2-1	CASSLLAGGYNEQFF	TGTGCCAGCAGCCTGCTGGCGGGAGGTTACAATGAGCAGTTCTTC
TRBV24-1	12	-	-	TRBJ1-2	CATSQGYDGYTF	TGTGCCACCAGCCAGGGGTACGATGGCTACACCTTC
TRBV6-5	12	-	-	TRBJ1-6	CASREYNSPLHF	TGTGCCAGTCGGGAGTATAATTCACCCCTCCACTTT
TRBV7-8	17	-	-	TRBJ1-5	CASSLVGSRLGNQPQHF	TGTGCCAGCAGCTTAGTAGGTTCTAGGCTTGGGAATCAGCCCCAGCATTTT
TRBV18	15	TRBD1	-	TRBJ1-5	CASSPGTVGNQPQHF	TGTGCCAGCTCACCCGGGACAGTTGGCAATCAGCCCCAGCATTTT
TRBV2	12	TRBD1	-	TRBJ2-3	CATSTGADTQYF	TGTGCCACCTCGACAGGGGCAGATACGCAGTATTTT
TRBV18	16	-	-	TRBJ2-6	CASSPVPGAGANVLTF	TGTGCCAGCTCCCCCGTCCCGGGGGCTGGGGCCAACGTCCTGACTTTC
TRBV27	14	TRBD1	-	TRBJ2-5	CASSPRQGMETQYF	TGTGCCAGCAGTCCCAGACAGGGGATGGAGACCCAGTACTTC
TRBV7-3	14	-	-	TRBJ1-1	CASSLTGGGTEAFF	TGTGCCAGCAGCTTAACCGGGGGAGGGACTGAAGCTTTCTTT
TRBV24-1	15	TRBD1	-	TRBJ2-2	CATSVWDRGIGELFF	TGTGCCACCAGTGTATGGGACAGGGGGATCGGGGAGCTGTTTTTT
TRBV18	15	TRBD1	-	TRBJ1-5	CASSEGQSSNQPQHF	TGTGCCAGCTCAGAGGGACAGAGTAGCAATCAGCCCCAGCATTTT
TRBV9	13	-	-	TRBJ2-1	CASSVGRADEQFF	TGTGCCAGCAGCGTCGGCAGGGCCGATGAGCAGTTCTTC
TRBV3-1/TRBV3-2	14	-	-	TRBJ2-3	CASSGDTAADTQYF	TGTGCCAGCAGCGGGGACACTGCCGCAGATACGCAGTATTTT
TRBV5-6	15	-	-	TRBJ1-3	CASSLGRRVGNTIYF	TGTGCCAGCAGCTTGGGGCGCAGGGTCGGAAACACCATATATTTT
TRBV24-1	13	-	-	TRBJ2-1	CATADGSYNEQFF	TGTGCCACCGCCGACGGGAGCTACAATGAGCAGTTCTTC
TRBV27	13	-	-	TRBJ1-5	CASSSGFKQPQHF	TGTGCCAGCAGTTCCGGGTTTAAGCAGCCCCAGCATTTT
TRBV5-1	15	-	-	TRBJ1-1	CASSLGAGPPTEAFF	TGCGCCAGCAGCTTGGGAGCGGGACCCCCGACTGAAGCTTTCTTT
TRBV6-9	18	TRBD1	-	TRBJ1-5	CATETGTGIHNSNQPQHF	TGTGCCACCGAGACCGGGACAGGGATCCACAATAGCAATCAGCCCCAGCATTTT
TRBV9	16	TRBD1	-	TRBJ1-6	CASSVSDRVYNSPLHF	TGTGCCAGCAGCGTCTCCGACAGGGTTTATAATTCACCCCTCCACTTT
TRBV7-9	14	-	-	TRBJ1-2	CASSLGRGIDGYTF	TGTGCCAGCAGCTTAGGGCGCGGGATTGATGGCTACACCTTC
TRBV28	14	TRBD1	-	TRBJ1-6	CASKTGGWNSPLHF	TGTGCCAGCAAGACAGGGGGATGGAATTCACCCCTCCACTTT
TRBV30	18	-	-	TRBJ1-5	CAWSSTRDMINSNQPQHF	TGTGCCTGGAGTTCCACCCGGGACATGATAAATAGCAATCAGCCCCAGCATTTT
TRBV6-1	16	-	-	TRBJ2-1	CASSEVWGTRNNEQFF	TGTGCCAGCAGTGAAGTTTGGGGGACAAGAAACAATGAGCAGTTCTTC
TRBV27	15	-	-	TRBJ1-4	CASSFRGTTNEKLFF	TGTGCCAGCAGTTTCAGGGGAACAACTAATGAAAAACTGTTTTTT
TRBV9	15	TRBD1	-	TRBJ2-7	CASSVRQGAVYKQYF	TGTGCCAGCAGCGTTAGACAGGGGGCGGTCTACAAGCAGTACTTC
TRBV7-6	14	-	once	TRBJ1-5	CASSVRDSNQPQHF	TGTGCCAGCAGCGTCCGGGATAGCAATCAGCCCCAGCATTTT
TRBV5-8	14	TRBD1	-	TRBJ2-7	CASSLWQGAGEQYF	TGTGCCAGCAGCTTGTGGCAGGGGGCGGGCGAGCAGTACTTC
TRBV3-1/TRBV3-2	13	TRBD2	-	TRBJ2-3	CASSQDREGTQYF	TGTGCCAGCAGCCAAGACCGGGAGGGCACGCAGTATTTT
TRBV2	15	-	-	TRBJ2-7	CASSFTRVEFYEQYF	TGTGCCAGCAGTTTTACACGGGTAGAATTCTACGAGCAGTACTTC
TRBV24-1	8	TRBD2	-	TRBJ2-7	CATAGGAF	TGTGCCACCGCCGGGGGGGCCTTC
TRBV6-5	14	TRBD2	-	TRBJ2-3	CASRAGGITDTQYF	TGTGCCAGCAGAGCGGGGGGGATAACAGATACGCAGTATTTT
TRBV3-1/TRBV3-2	14	-	few	TRBJ1-2	CASSVQGLSRGYTF	TGTGCCAGCAGCGTACAGGGTCTCTCACGCGGCTACACCTTC
TRBV7-3	17	TRBD2	-	TRBJ2-3	CASSLRAVTSATDTQYF	TGTGCCAGCAGCTTAAGAGCCGTGACTAGCGCGACAGATACGCAGTATTTT
TRBV27	13	-	-	TRBJ1-1	CASSSAVNTEAFF	TGTGCCAGCAGTTCCGCGGTGAACACTGAAGCTTTCTTT
TRBV6-1	16	-	-	TRBJ1-5	CASSETPGGNNQPQHF	TGTGCCAGCAGTGAAACCCCGGGGGGGAACAATCAGCCCCAGCATTTT
TRBV6-1	18	-	-	TRBJ2-6	CASSELDSKRTGANVLTF	TGTGCCAGCAGTGAATTAGACTCTAAAAGGACAGGGGCCAACGTCCTGACTTTC
TRBV10-3	12	TRBD1	-	TRBJ2-7	CAARDREYEQYF	TGTGCCGCTCGGGACAGGGAGTACGAGCAGTACTTC
TRBV12-5	13	-	-	TRBJ1-2	CASGFMSNYGYTF	TGTGCTAGTGGTTTCATGAGTAACTATGGCTACACCTTC
TRBV19	14	TRBD1	-	TRBJ2-5	CASSLGRGQETQYF	TGTGCCAGTTCCCTGGGCAGGGGGCAAGAGACCCAGTACTTC